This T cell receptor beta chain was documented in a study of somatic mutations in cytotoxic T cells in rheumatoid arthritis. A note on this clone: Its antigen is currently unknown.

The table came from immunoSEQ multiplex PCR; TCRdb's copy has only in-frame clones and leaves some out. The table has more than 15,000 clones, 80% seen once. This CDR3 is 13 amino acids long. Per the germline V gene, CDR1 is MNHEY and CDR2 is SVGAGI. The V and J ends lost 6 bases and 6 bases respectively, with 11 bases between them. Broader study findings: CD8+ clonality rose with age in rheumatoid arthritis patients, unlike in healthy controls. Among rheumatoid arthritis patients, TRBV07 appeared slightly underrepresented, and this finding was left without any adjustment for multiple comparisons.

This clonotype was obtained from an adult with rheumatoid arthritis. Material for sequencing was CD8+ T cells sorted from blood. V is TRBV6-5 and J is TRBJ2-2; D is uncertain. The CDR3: CASSAVMSGELFF. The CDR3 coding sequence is TGTGCCAGCAGCGCGGTGATGTCCGGGGAGCTGTTTTTT.